One and the same sample provided the 28 T cell receptor beta chains below, sequenced in a study of blood T cell repertoires in COVID-19. Clones were sequenced by immunoSEQ multiplex PCR, and TCRdb holds only the in-frame ones, with some missing. The table lists 250,000 to 300,000 clones, 70% to 90% of them singletons. The sequenced sample consisted of peripheral blood. Receptor source: a man in his 60s who had recovered from COVID-19.

The chain links TRBV2 to TRBJ1-3, with no clear D. CDR3 length: 15 amino acids. The germline CDR1 and CDR2 sequences are SNHLY and FYNNEI. Trimming took 2 bases from V and 2 from J, leaving 10 bases between them. The CDR3 nucleotides are TGTGCCAGCAGTGAATTCCCGGGGACTGGAAACACCATATATTTT. Protein sequence: CASSEFPGTGNTIYF.

This chain joins TRBV7-8 and TRBJ1-5, with D tentatively TRBD1 (5 bases). V was pared by 5 bases and J by 4 bases, with 12 bases between. Germline values: CDR1 SGHVS, CDR2 FQNEAQ. The CDR3 runs 14 residues. The CDR3 reads CASSLREGNQPQHF. In DNA form, the CDR3 reads TGTGCCAGCAGCCTCAGGGAAGGGAATCAGCCCCAGCATTTT.

The V call is TRBV3-1 (or the pseudogene TRBV3-2), the J call TRBJ2-1; 9 positions agree with TRBD1. Germline CDR1 and CDR2: LGHDT and YNNKEL (reference sequence). The CDR3 has 17 residues. V lost 0 bases and J lost 4; bases outside the gene matches: 7. In nucleotides, the CDR3 is TGTGCCAGCAGCCAAGATAGAGGGACAGGGTTTTACAATGAGCAGTTCTTC. Its protein is CASSQDRGTGFYNEQFF.

The rearrangement uses TRBV11-2 and TRBJ1-5; D perhaps matches TRBD1 (6 bases). The germline CDR1 and CDR2 sequences are SGHAT and FQNNGV. Trimming pared 5 bases from V and 2 bases from J, leaving 10 bases between. The CDR3 contains 14 residues. The CDR3 sequence: CASSHRDGNQPQHF. Written as DNA, the CDR3 is TGTGCCAGCAGCCACAGGGATGGCAATCAGCCCCAGCATTTT.

V gene TRBV7-9 combines with J gene TRBJ2-1; D call uncertain. The germline CDR1 and CDR2 sequences are SEHNR and FQNEAQ (reference sequence). Between the trimmed V and J ends, which lost 3 bases and 10 bases, there was a span of 7 bases. This CDR3 has 11 amino acids. The chain's CDR3 is CASSFEWEQFF. CDR3 coding DNA: TGTGCCAGCAGCTTTGAGTGGGAGCAGTTCTTC.

The genes are TRBV5-1 and TRBJ1-2, with no clear D. V was pared by 0 bases and J by 8 bases, with 8 bases between. The CDR3 sequence is 12 residues long. Germline CDR1 SGHRS, CDR2 YFSETQ. The CDR3 DNA reads as TGCGCCAGCAGCTTGGGGCAGGCCGGCTACACCTTC. Protein product: CASSLGQAGYTF.

This clone showed up just a few times. The chain has TRBV2 and TRBJ2-2; D is possibly TRBD1 (6 bases). V was trimmed by 9 bases and J by 4 bases, leaving 18 bases between them. The CDR3 consists of 15 residues. Germline V gives CDR1 SNHLY, CDR2 FYNNEI. CDR3 bases: TGTGCCAGAGAGACAGGCCTCGGTGGCACCGGGGAGCTGTTTTTT. It translates to CARETGLGGTGELFF.

This clone came up once. The rearrangement joins TRBV24-1 to TRBJ2-5; tentative D call: TRBD1 (6 bases). Deletions cut 6 bases from V and 3 bases from J, with 19 bases between. Per the germline V gene, CDR1 is KGHDR and CDR2 is SFDVKD. The CDR3 has 16 residues. This chain's CDR3 is CATSTPRGDRKETQYF. The CDR3 bases are TGTGCCACCAGTACTCCGAGGGGCGACAGGAAAGAGACCCAGTACTTC.

The rearrangement links TRBV7-9 to TRBJ1-2; a weak D match, TRBD1 (5 bases). The V and J ends lost 9 bases and 1 base respectively, with 15 bases between them. This CDR3 comprises 14 residues. CDR1 is SEHNR and CDR2 is FQNEAQ in the germline V gene (reference sequence). The CDR3 reads CASIPQGLNYGYTF. DNA for the CDR3: TGTGCCAGTATTCCCCAGGGCCTTAACTATGGCTACACCTTC.

A single count supports this clone. The chain has TRBV25-1 and TRBJ2-1, with TRBD2 identical over 14 bases. The V gene end was trimmed by 4 bases and the J gene end by 5 bases; junction bases not matched to a gene: 10. Germline loops: CDR1 MGHDK, CDR2 SYGVNS. This CDR3 has 18 residues. In DNA form, the CDR3 reads TGTGCCAGCAGTGGGCCCGGGACTAGCGGGAGAGGGGACAATGAGCAGTTCTTC. This translates into CASSGPGTSGRGDNEQFF.

This chain uses TRBV15 with TRBJ1-2; possibly TRBD1 for D (5 bases). The germline V and J ends were trimmed by 0 bases and 8 bases, with 10 bases remaining between them. The CDR3 loop spans 13 amino acids. Germline V gene sequence: CDR1 LNHNV, CDR2 YYDKDF (reference sequence). The CDR3: CATSREGRGGYTF. Written as DNA, the CDR3 is TGTGCCACCAGCAGAGAGGGGAGGGGCGGCTACACCTTC.

The chain carries TRBV7-8 and TRBJ1-5; 7 bases align to TRBD1. Trimming took 2 bases from V and 3 from J; bases not matched to a gene: 7. The length of the CDR3 is 16 residues. Looked up from germline, CDR1 is SGHVS and CDR2 is FQNEAQ. The CDR3 nucleotides read TGTGCCAGCAGCTTATTTAGAGGGGGCGTCAATCAGCCCCAGCATTTT. As protein: CASSLFRGGVNQPQHF.

The genes are TRBV18 and TRBJ2-7; TRBD2 aligns across 14 bases. The CDR3 is 18 amino acids. CDR1 and CDR2 from the germline V gene are KGHSH and LQKENI. Trimming at V came to 2 bases and at J to 0 bases, leaving 6 bases not matched to a gene. CDR3 in amino acids: CASSPRTSGGSSSYEQYF. For the CDR3, the DNA is TGTGCCAGCTCACCAAGGACTAGCGGGGGGTCTAGCTCCTACGAGCAGTACTTC.

This chain connects TRBV5-1 to TRBJ2-2, with 10 bases matching TRBD2. Trimming took 4 bases from V and 2 from J; bases not matched to a gene: 5. CDR1 is SGHRS and CDR2 is YFSETQ in the germline V gene. The CDR3 spans 16 residues. CDR3 in amino acids: CASSELAGFNTGELFF. The CDR3 bases are TGCGCCAGCAGCGAACTAGCGGGGTTCAACACCGGGGAGCTGTTTTTT. Full variable domain (rest looked up from reference TRBV5-1 and TRBJ2-2): KAGVTQTPRYLIKTRGQQVTLSCSPISGHRSVSWYQQTPGQGLQFLFEYFSETQRNKGNFPGRFSGRQFSNSRSEMNVSTLELGDSALYLCASSELAGFNTGELFFGEGSRLTVL.

The rearrangement links TRBV27 to TRBJ2-1; 8 positions match TRBD2. The CDR3 is made up of 16 amino acids. V lost 5 bases to trimming and J lost 1 base; unmatched junction nucleotides: 7. From germline, CDR1 is MNHEY and CDR2 SMNVEV (reference sequence). The CDR3 spells CASSATSGQSYNEQFF. CDR3 DNA sequence: TGTGCCAGCAGTGCCACTAGCGGCCAATCCTACAATGAGCAGTTCTTC.

The chain employs TRBV9 and TRBJ2-3; 10 bases line up with TRBD2. CDR3 length: 14 amino acids. Germline CDR1 SGDLS, CDR2 YYNGEE. Unmatched junction bases numbered 6, after V lost 10 bases and J lost 1 base. The CDR3 bases are TGTGCCTCCGGGAGCGGGGGGGGCACAGATACGCAGTATTTT. Translation: CASGSGGGTDTQYF.

The chain joins TRBV5-1 to TRBJ2-7; TRBD2 matches at 7 bases. The CDR3 runs to 15 residues. V lost 0 bases and J lost 1; bases outside the gene matches: 4. Germline V lookup: CDR1 SGHRS, CDR2 YFSETQ. CDR3 sequence reads: CASSLASSGSYEQYF. CDR3 bases: TGCGCCAGCAGCTTGGCGTCTAGCGGATCCTACGAGCAGTACTTC.

The rearrangement uses TRBV6-5 and TRBJ1-5, with D maybe TRBD1 (6 bases). Between the trimmed V and J ends, which lost 6 bases and 3 bases, there was a span of 15 bases. The CDR3 runs to 15 residues. Germline loops: CDR1 MNHEY, CDR2 SVGAGI. The chain's CDR3 is CASRRTGPDNQPQHF. DNA for the CDR3: TGTGCCAGCAGGAGAACAGGGCCCGACAATCAGCCCCAGCATTTT.

J is TRBJ1-6 and V is TRBV6-1, with 9 bases matching TRBD1. Looked up from germline, CDR1 is MNHNS and CDR2 is SASEGT. J gave up 7 bases and V 6 bases, and 7 bases lay outside the gene matches. The CDR3 extends over 15 amino acids. DNA for the CDR3: TGTGCCAGCAGGGGGGGACAGGGAGAGAATTCACCCCTCCACTTT. Protein sequence: CASRGGQGENSPLHF.

This clone was counted a single time. The chain combines TRBV6-5 with TRBJ1-5; possible D gene TRBD1, 6 bases. Per the germline V gene, CDR1 is MNHEY and CDR2 is SVGAGI. This CDR3 is 14 amino acids long. V was pared by 6 bases and J by 2 bases, with 11 bases between. Here the CDR3 DNA reads TGTGCCAGCAGCCCGGACAGCCGCAATCAGCCCCAGCATTTT. Its protein product is CASSPDSRNQPQHF.

The rearrangement uses TRBV28 and TRBJ1-2; a possible D gene is TRBD1 (5 bases). The CDR3 is 14 amino acids. V was cut by 6 bases and J by 8 bases, with 19 bases left in between. Germline-derived CDR1 and CDR2 are MDHEN and SYDVKM. The DNA of the CDR3 is TGTGCCAGCAGCCTAGGCCGGGGGAAAGGGGGCTACACCTTC. Amino acids: CASSLGRGKGGYTF.

In its sample, this clone was seen a few times. This chain connects TRBV29-1 to TRBJ1-2; D is uncertain. This CDR3 comprises 11 residues. Germline loops: CDR1 SQVTM, CDR2 ANQGSEA. Trimming pared 2 bases from V and 3 bases from J, leaving 4 bases between. The CDR3 here is CSVERDYGYTF. As DNA, the CDR3 is TGCAGCGTTGAAAGAGACTATGGCTACACCTTC.

The rearrangement links TRBV30 to TRBJ2-7; D ambiguous. The CDR3 is 11 amino acids. Trimming removed 5 bases from V and 1 base from J, with 6 bases in between. Germline lookup yields CDR1 GTSNPN and CDR2 SVGIG (reference sequence). This CDR3 is CAWQNSYEQYF. The CDR3 region has the DNA TGTGCCTGGCAAAATTCCTACGAGCAGTACTTC.

This chain joins TRBV9 and TRBJ1-3; D is possibly TRBD1 (6 bases). The CDR3 extends over 16 amino acids. Germline loops: CDR1 SGDLS, CDR2 YYNGEE. V shed 1 base and J shed 0 bases, with 11 bases lying between them. Here the CDR3 reads CASSVTTGISGNTIYF. CDR3 nucleotide sequence: TGTGCCAGCAGCGTAACCACAGGGATCTCTGGAAACACCATATATTTT. The variable domain in full, completed from reference TRBV9 and TRBJ1-3, reads DSGVTQTPKHLITATGQRVTLRCSPRSGDLSVYWYQQSLDQGLQFLIQYYNGEERAKGNILERFSAQQFPDLHSELNLSSLELGDSALYFCASSVTTGISGNTIYFGEGSWLTVV.

The rearrangement links TRBV5-1 to TRBJ1-1; 7 bases align to TRBD1. CDR1 and CDR2 (germline): SGHRS, YFSETQ. J was trimmed by 7 bases and V by 1 base; bases with no gene match: 7. The CDR3 is made up of 14 amino acids. The CDR3 bases are TGCGCCAGCAGCTTGCAGACAGGGTGGAGTGAAGCTTTCTTT. This gives the protein CASSLQTGWSEAFF.

The chain recombines TRBV5-8 with TRBJ2-5, with 7 bases identical to TRBD2. Germline V gives CDR1 SGHTS, CDR2 YDEGEE. The V segment lost 0 bases and the J segment 2 bases; nucleotides outside the gene matches: 7. CDR3 size: 16 residues. The CDR3 bases are TGTGCCAGCAGCTTGGACCTAGCCGGGGGGCAAGAGACCCAGTACTTC. It translates to CASSLDLAGGQETQYF.

In its sample, this clone was seen once. The chain employs TRBV2 and TRBJ2-1; 10 bases agree with TRBD2. The trim removed 4 bases at V and 4 bases at J, leaving 7 bases unmatched. Germline-derived CDR1 and CDR2 are SNHLY and FYNNEI. This CDR3 has 16 amino acids. The CDR3: CASSAQGLASYNEQFF. CDR3 DNA sequence: TGTGCCAGCAGTGCTCAGGGACTAGCGAGTTACAATGAGCAGTTCTTC.

V is TRBV19 and J is TRBJ2-3, with D perhaps TRBD2 (5 bases). Deletions cut 3 bases from V and 5 bases from J, with 12 bases between. This CDR3 has 14 amino acids. CDR1 is LNHDA and CDR2 is SQIVND in the germline V gene (reference sequence). The DNA of the CDR3 is TGTGCCAGTAGTATCCCGGGGTGGTTAGATACGCAGTATTTT. Its translation is CASSIPGWLDTQYF.